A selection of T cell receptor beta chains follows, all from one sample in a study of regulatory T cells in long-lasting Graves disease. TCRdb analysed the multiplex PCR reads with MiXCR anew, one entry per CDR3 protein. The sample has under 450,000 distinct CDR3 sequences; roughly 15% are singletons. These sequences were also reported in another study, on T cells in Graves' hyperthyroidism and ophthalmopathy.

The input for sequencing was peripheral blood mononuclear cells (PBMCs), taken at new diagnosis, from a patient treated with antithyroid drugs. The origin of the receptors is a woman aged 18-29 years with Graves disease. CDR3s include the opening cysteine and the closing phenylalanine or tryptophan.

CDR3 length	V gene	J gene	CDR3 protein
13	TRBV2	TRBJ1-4	CASGGQGHEKLFF
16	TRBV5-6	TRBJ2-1	CASNTRLAGGRNEQFF
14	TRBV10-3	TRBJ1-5	CAISEVDSNQPQHF
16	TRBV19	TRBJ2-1	CASSRLSTRNGNEQFF
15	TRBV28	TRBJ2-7	CASNYAGTRAYEQYF
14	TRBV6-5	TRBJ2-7	CASSYLQGYGEQYF
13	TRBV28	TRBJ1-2	CASSPGGVYGYTF
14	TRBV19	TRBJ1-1	CASSKGGWGTEAFF
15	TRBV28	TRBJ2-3	CASDPTSGSTDTQYF
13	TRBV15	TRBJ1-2	CATSRDGVEGYTF
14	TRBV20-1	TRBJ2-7	CSATRDSRSYEQYF
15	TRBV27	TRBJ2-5	CASRLRGGSGETQYF
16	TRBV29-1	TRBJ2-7	CSAKGGGLAGFYEQYF
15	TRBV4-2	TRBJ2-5	CASSQVPLPQQTQYF
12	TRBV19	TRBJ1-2	CASSATGRRYTF
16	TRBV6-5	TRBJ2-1	CASSSLSGRAEAEQFF
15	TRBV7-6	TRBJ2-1	CASQDGLAGGNEQFF
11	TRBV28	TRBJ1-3	CASTQGYTIYF
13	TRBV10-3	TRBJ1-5	CAIRGAGNQPQHF
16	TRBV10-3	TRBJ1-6	CAISDRGSGNNSPLHF
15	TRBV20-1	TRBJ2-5	CSAEAPGQGQETQYF
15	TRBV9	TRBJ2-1	CASSTRTDLYNEQFF
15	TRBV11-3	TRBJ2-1	CASSHQSGTAIEQFF
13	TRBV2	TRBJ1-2	CASSRQGEYGYTF
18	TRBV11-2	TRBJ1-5	CASSQPLEAGYSNQPQHF
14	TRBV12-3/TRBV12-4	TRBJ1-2	CASKITTGLDGYTF
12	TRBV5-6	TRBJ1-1	CASSLLITEAFF
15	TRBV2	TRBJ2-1	CAGEIGTGFYNEQFF
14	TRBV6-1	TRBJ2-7	CASKRDVSSYEQYF
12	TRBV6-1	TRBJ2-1	CASKKGAREQFF
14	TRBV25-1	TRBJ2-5	CASSEFGTEETQYF
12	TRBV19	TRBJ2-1	CASGNRGTGQFF
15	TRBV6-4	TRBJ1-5	CASSYDNRRDQPQHF
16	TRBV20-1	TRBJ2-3	CSAVHRAGVNTDTQYF
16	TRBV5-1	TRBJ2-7	CASRELGGDSIYEQYF
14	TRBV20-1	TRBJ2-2	CSAGRSANTGELFF
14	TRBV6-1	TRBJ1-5	CASSRGQGNQPQHF
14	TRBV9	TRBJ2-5	CASSVRTDQETQYF
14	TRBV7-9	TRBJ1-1	CASSFMGVSTEAFF
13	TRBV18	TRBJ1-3	CASSTGRGNTRYF